Each of the 23 T cell receptor beta chains below was sequenced from the same sample in a study of vaccination effects on CD4 cells after COVID-19. Viral peptide pool expansion of antigen-specific CD4+ T cells preceded sequencing in the ViraFEST assay. It was after 10 days of culture that CD4+ T cells were isolated. Participants were vaccinated with two doses of either the BNT162b2 or mRNA-1273 vaccine. These receptors lack a known antigen. Method: immunoSEQ multiplex PCR; TCRdb's copy keeps in-frame clones and lacks some. The sample carries 80,000 to 95,000 clones, roughly 73% recorded once. The sequenced sample was CD4+ T cells from PBMCs cultured with HCoV-OC43 spike peptides, obtained after COVID-19 vaccination. The subset is: HCoV-OC43 spike overlapping peptide pool stimulation. These receptors were taken from a human donor who received a COVID-19 vaccine.

The chain has TRBV28 and TRBJ2-7, with a weak D call TRBD1 (6 bases). V lost 9 bases and J lost 3, with 12 bases in between. Per the germline V gene, CDR1 is MDHEN and CDR2 is SYDVKM. This CDR3 spans 12 amino acids. The CDR3 here is CARRGTGYEQYV. The CDR3 DNA sequence: TGTGCCAGAAGGGGGACCGGCTACGAGCAGTACGTC.

The chain's CDR3 is CASRGGYGYTF. CDR3 DNA: TGTGCCAGCAGAGGTGGCTATGGCTACACCTTC. This chain connects TRBV25-1 to TRBJ1-2; D gene ambiguous. V lost 6 bases to trimming and J lost 4 bases, with 6 bases between them. Per germline, CDR1 MGHDK and CDR2 SYGVNS. The CDR3 covers 11 residues.

The chain couples TRBV6-5 to TRBJ2-6; tentative D call: TRBD1 (6 bases). Between the trimmed V and J ends, which lost 6 bases and 3 bases, there was a span of 12 bases. CDR1 is MNHEY, CDR2 SVGAGI, per germline. CDR3 length: 15 amino acids. CDR3 loop: CASSRNRVGANVLTF. The CDR3 bases are TGTGCCAGCAGCCGAAACAGGGTTGGGGCCAACGTCCTGACTTTC.

This chain connects TRBV30 to TRBJ1-6; no clear D gene. Trimming stripped 3 bases from V and 9 bases from J, with 12 bases between. Germline loops: CDR1 GTSNPN, CDR2 SVGIG (reference sequence). CDR3 size: 13 residues. CDR3 amino acids: CAWRNLWGSPLHF. The CDR3 DNA reads TGTGCCTGGAGAAACCTCTGGGGTTCACCCCTCCACTTT.

The chain combines TRBV29-1 with TRBJ2-1, with D uncertain. V was shortened by 2 bases and J by 4 bases, with 6 bases between the two germline ends. CDR1 and CDR2 from the germline V gene are SQVTM and ANQGSEA. The length of the CDR3 is 12 residues. CDR3 DNA: TGCAGCGTTGAACGGAATTACAATGAGCAGTTCTTC. Its protein product is CSVERNYNEQFF.

This clone was seen only a few times. V and J are TRBV24-1 and TRBJ1-1, with TRBD1 identical over 7 bases. Unmatched junction bases numbered 1, after V lost 6 bases and J lost 1 base. The length of the CDR3 is 13 residues. Germline CDR1 is KGHDR and CDR2 is SFDVKD. CDR3 sequence: CATSRQGNTEAFF. The CDR3 DNA reads as TGTGCCACCAGTAGACAGGGGAACACTGAAGCTTTCTTT.

The V and J genes are TRBV12-3 or TRBV12-4 and TRBJ1-2; D is undetermined. V dropped 6 bases and J dropped 8 bases, with 16 bases sitting between them. This CDR3 is 13 amino acids long. CDR3 loop: CASSLGQKRGYTF. The CDR3 bases are TGTGCCAGCAGCCTAGGGCAGAAGAGGGGCTACACCTTC.

The chain carries TRBV19 and TRBJ1-2, with 8 positions matching TRBD1. The CDR3 has 15 residues. CDR1 LNHDA and CDR2 SQIVND come from the germline V gene (reference sequence). V lost 3 bases to trimming and J lost 8 bases; unmatched junction nucleotides: 11. The CDR3 nucleotides are TGTGCCAGTAGTATGGGATTCAGGGGGCCGCGAGGCTACACCTTC. This sequence encodes CASSMGFRGPRGYTF.

The table lists this clone with a few counts. The V call is TRBV12-3 or TRBV12-4, the J call TRBJ2-7, with a possible D match to TRBD1 (5 bases). The CDR3 runs to 13 residues. The ends were cut back, 10 bases at V and 3 bases at J, with 16 bases in the middle. The CDR3 here is CANLRGSLYEQYV. Here the CDR3 DNA reads TGTGCCAACCTAAGGGGAAGCCTCTACGAGCAGTACGTC.

Of note for this clone: The junction shows a germline mismatch at one end, possibly a read error. The chain couples TRBV7-9 to TRBJ1-1; weak D call: TRBD1 (6 bases). The CDR3 extends over 13 amino acids. The germline V gene encodes CDR1 SEHNR and CDR2 FQNEAQ (reference sequence). The CDR3 region has the DNA TGTGCCATTACTGCAGGGGTGAACGCTGAAGCTTTCTTT. Translated, it gives CAITAGVNAEAFF. The full variable domain, in which reference TRBV7-9 and TRBJ1-1 provide the parts outside the CDR3, is DTGVSQNPRHKITKRGQNVTFRCDPISEHNRLYWYRQTLGQGPEFLTYFQNEAQLEKSRLLSDRFSAERPKGSFSTLEIQRTEQGDSAMYLCAITAGVNAEAFFGQGTRLTVV.

The DNA of the CDR3 is TGTGCCAGTAGGCCTAGTAGGGCGCCTCAGCCCCAGCATTTT. Encoded protein: CASRPSRAPQPQHF. The rearrangement links TRBV19 to TRBJ1-5; D is unresolved. Germline CDR1 is LNHDA and CDR2 is SQIVND (reference sequence). V was trimmed by 6 bases and J by 6 bases, leaving 15 bases between them. The CDR3 is 14 residues long.

This clone has just one count. The V call is TRBV2, the J call TRBJ1-1; perhaps TRBD1 as D (5 bases). This CDR3 has 15 residues. Germline CDR1 SNHLY, CDR2 FYNNEI. V lost 5 bases and J 3 bases, leaving 16 bases between the germline ends. The CDR3: CASSTTGGGDTEAFF. The CDR3 DNA reads TGTGCCAGCAGTACAACTGGGGGTGGGGACACTGAAGCTTTCTTT.

V and J are TRBV6-4 and TRBJ2-7; tentative D call: TRBD2 (6 bases). CDR1 MRHNA and CDR2 SNTAGT come from the germline V gene. V shed 0 bases and J shed 2 bases, with 11 bases lying between them. There are 15 residues in the CDR3. The CDR3 reads CASSDSNWGAYEQYV. The CDR3 DNA reads TGTGCCAGCAGTGACTCGAATTGGGGGGCCTACGAGCAGTACGTC.

This clone was recorded once. The V and J genes are TRBV18 and TRBJ1-6, with 8 bases aligning to TRBD1. The CDR3 has 17 amino acids. Germline V lookup: CDR1 KGHSH, CDR2 LQKENI. The V and J ends lost 5 bases and 6 bases, in that order; junction bases with no gene match: 12. The CDR3: CASSTRRPQGANSPLHF. CDR3 DNA: TGTGCCAGCTCAACTCGACGGCCTCAGGGGGCTAATTCACCCCTCCACTTT.

This chain links TRBV6-5 with TRBJ1-6; a possible D gene is TRBD1 (5 bases). V lost 9 bases and J lost 6, with 18 bases in between. Germline V CDR1 and CDR2: MNHEY, SVGAGI. The CDR3 extends over 15 amino acids. The CDR3 reads CASFTTGLINSPLHF. Here the CDR3 DNA reads TGTGCCAGTTTTACGACGGGACTGATTAATTCACCCCTCCACTTT.

The chain recombines TRBV27 with TRBJ2-7; no clear D. Germline loops: CDR1 MNHEY, CDR2 SMNVEV (reference sequence). The CDR3 spans 14 residues. V was shortened by 6 bases and J by 6 bases, with 18 bases between the two germline ends. In DNA form, the CDR3 reads TGTGCCAGCAGCAAGGACGGGCCTTGGGGCGAGCAGTACGTC. As protein: CASSKDGPWGEQYV.

Comment on this clone: The same CDR3 can be traced to other DNA sequences in this sample. CDR3 sequence (DNA): TGCGCCAGCAGAGGTCGCTTGAACACTGAAGCTTTCTTT. It encodes CASRGRLNTEAFF. The chain is built from TRBV5-1 and TRBJ1-1; D is ambiguous. V lost 5 bases, J lost 0 bases, and 8 bases lay in between. CDR1 is SGHRS and CDR2 is YFSETQ in the germline V gene. This CDR3 has 13 residues.

This rearrangement joins TRBV19 to TRBJ1-4, with 10 nucleotides matching TRBD1. The germline CDR1 and CDR2 sequences are LNHDA and SQIVND (reference sequence). The CDR3 has 15 amino acids. The V and J ends lost 7 bases and 6 bases, in that order; junction bases with no gene match: 8. The CDR3 DNA is TGTGCCAGTACCTCTAGGGACAGGGGTTATGAAAAACTGTTTTTT. It codes for CASTSRDRGYEKLFF.

The chain links TRBV7-9 to TRBJ1-1; D gene uncertain. The germline CDR1 and CDR2 sequences are SEHNR and FQNEAQ (reference sequence). Trimming removed 4 bases at V and 3 bases at J, with 12 bases between. CDR3 length equals 14 residues. The chain's CDR3 is CASSWTRRDTEAFF. CDR3 in DNA: TGTGCCAGCAGCTGGACCCGACGGGACACTGAAGCTTTCTTT.

The chain carries TRBV7-8 and TRBJ1-4; a weak D match, TRBD1 (5 bases). CDR3 length: 18 residues. Germline V gene data show CDR1 as SGHVS and CDR2 as FQNEAQ. The V end was cut by 1 base, the J end by 0 bases, with 15 bases between. CDR3 amino acids: CASSLEGRVRATNEKLFF. In nucleotides, the CDR3 is TGTGCCAGCAGCTTAGAAGGCAGGGTGAGGGCAACTAATGAAAAACTGTTTTTT.

The CDR3 nucleotides read TGTGCCAGCGGCCCCGGGGGGTCTGGAAACACCATATATTTT. It yields the protein CASGPGGSGNTIYF. V and J are TRBV2 and TRBJ1-3; TRBD1 is a possible D gene (5 bases). The CDR3 totals 14 residues. The germline V and J ends were trimmed by 8 bases and 1 base, with 12 bases remaining between them. Germline V gene lookup returns CDR1 SNHLY and CDR2 FYNNEI.

CDR3 bases: TGCGCCAGCAGCCAAGTTTGGGATTCAGGTTCCGGGGAGCTGTTTTTT. As protein: CASSQVWDSGSGELFF. This chain links TRBV4-3 with TRBJ2-2; D is ambiguous. Germline V gives CDR1 LGHNA, CDR2 YSLEER. V lost 1 base and J lost 6, with 15 bases in between. The CDR3 spans 16 residues.

Regarding this clone: A junction end diverges from the germline sequence, so it may reflect a read error. This chain connects TRBV4-1 to TRBJ2-7; TRBD1 aligns across 10 bases. The CDR3 loop spans 13 amino acids. Germline V gene sequence: CDR1 MGHRA, CDR2 YSYEKL. CDR3: CASSLQGQGPLTF. For the CDR3, the DNA is TGCGCCAGCAGCCTTCAGGGACAGGGGCCCCTTACGTTT.